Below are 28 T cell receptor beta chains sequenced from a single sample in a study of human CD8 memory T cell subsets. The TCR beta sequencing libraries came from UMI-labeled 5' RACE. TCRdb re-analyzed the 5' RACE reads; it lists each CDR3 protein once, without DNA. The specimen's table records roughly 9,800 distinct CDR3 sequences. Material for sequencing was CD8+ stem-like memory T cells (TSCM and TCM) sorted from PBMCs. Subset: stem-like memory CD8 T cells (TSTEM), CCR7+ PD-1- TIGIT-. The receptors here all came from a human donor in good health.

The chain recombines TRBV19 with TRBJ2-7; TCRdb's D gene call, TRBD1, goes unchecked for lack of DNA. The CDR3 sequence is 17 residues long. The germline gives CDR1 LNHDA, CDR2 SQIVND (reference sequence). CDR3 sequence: CASSTLHRGRKGHEQYF. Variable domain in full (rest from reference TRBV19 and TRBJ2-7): DGGITQSPKYLFRKEGQNVTLSCEQNLNHDAMYWYRQDPGQGLRLIYYSQIVNDFQKGDIAEGYSVSREKKESFPLTVTSAQKNPTAFYLCASSTLHRGRKGHEQYFGPGTRLTVT.

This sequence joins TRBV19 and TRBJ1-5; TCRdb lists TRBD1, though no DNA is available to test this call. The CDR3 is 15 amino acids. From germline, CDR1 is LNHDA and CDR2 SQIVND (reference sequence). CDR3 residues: CASSIWGNSNQPQHF.

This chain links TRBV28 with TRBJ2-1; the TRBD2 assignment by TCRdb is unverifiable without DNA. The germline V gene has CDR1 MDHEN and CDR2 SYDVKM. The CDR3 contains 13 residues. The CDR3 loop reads CASTSGGDNEQFF.

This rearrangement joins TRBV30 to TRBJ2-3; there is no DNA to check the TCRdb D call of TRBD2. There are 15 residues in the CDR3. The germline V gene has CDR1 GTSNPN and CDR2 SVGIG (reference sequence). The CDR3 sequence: CAWSALAGGQDTQYF.

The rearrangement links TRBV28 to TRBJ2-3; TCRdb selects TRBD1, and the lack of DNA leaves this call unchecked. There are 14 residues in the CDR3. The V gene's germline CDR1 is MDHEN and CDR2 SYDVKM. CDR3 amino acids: CASTGPWGTDTQYF.

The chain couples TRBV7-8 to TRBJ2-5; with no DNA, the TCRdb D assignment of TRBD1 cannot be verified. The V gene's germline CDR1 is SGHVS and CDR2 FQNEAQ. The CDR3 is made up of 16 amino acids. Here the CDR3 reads CASSLALGTAQETQYF.

This chain's CDR3 is CASSPYSGMETQYF. This chain links TRBV6-2 or TRBV6-3 with TRBJ2-5; with no DNA, the TCRdb D assignment of TRBD2 cannot be verified. Germline V gene data show CDR1 as MNHEY and CDR2 as SVGEGT. The CDR3 contains 14 residues.

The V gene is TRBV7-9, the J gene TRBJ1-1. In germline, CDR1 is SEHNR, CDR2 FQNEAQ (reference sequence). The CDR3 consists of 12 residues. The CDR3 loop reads CASSFGTTEAFF.

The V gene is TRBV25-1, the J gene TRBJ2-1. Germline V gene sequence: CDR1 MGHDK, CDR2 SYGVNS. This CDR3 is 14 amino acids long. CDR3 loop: CASSDYSSYNEQFF.

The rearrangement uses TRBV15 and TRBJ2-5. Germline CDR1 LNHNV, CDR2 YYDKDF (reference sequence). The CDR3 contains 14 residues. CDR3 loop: CATSRDSDQETQYF.

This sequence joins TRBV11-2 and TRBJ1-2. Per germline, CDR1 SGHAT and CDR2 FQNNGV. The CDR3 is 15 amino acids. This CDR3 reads CASSLDDQNYYGYTF.

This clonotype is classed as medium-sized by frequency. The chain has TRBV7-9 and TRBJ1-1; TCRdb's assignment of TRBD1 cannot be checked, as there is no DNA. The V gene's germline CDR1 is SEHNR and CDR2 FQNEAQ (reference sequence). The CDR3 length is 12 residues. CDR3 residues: CASSSAGAEAFF.

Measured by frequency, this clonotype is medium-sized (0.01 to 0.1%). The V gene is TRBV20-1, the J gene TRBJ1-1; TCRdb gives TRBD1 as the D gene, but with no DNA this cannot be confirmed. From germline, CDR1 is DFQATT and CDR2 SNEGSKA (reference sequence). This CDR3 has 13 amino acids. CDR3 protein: CSAKGDRDTEAFF.

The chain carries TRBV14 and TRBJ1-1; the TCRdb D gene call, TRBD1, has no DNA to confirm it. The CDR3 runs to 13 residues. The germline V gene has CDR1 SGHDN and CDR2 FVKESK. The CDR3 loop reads CASSQWGQGEAFF. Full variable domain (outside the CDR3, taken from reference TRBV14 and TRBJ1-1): EAGVTQFPSHSVIEKGQTVTLRCDPISGHDNLYWYRRVMGKEIKFLLHFVKESKQDESGMPNNRFLAERTGGTYSTLKVQPAELEDSGVYFCASSQWGQGEAFFGQGTRLTVV.

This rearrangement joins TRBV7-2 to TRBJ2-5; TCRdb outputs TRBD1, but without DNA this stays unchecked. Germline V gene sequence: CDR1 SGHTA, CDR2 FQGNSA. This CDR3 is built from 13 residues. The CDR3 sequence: CASSTDWEETQYF.

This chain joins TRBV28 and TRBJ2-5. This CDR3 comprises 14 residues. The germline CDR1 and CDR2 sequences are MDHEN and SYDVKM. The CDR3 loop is CASSSWWGQETQYF.

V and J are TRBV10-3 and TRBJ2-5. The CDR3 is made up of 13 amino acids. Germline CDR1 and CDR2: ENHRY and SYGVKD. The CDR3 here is CAISELGGETQYF.

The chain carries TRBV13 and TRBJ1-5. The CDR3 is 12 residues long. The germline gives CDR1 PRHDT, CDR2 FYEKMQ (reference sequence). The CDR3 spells CASSSANQPQHF. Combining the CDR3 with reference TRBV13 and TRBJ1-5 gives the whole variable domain AAGVIQSPRHLIKEKRETATLKCYPIPRHDTVYWYQQGPGQDPQFLISFYEKMQSDKGSIPDRFSAQQFSDYHSELNMSSLELGDSALYFCASSSANQPQHFGDGTRLSIL.

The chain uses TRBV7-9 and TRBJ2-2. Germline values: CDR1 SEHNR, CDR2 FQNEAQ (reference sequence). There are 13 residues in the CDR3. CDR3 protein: CASAGLNTGELFF.

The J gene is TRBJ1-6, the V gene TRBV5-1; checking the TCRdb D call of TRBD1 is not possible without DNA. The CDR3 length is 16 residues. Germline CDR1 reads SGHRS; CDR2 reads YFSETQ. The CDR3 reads CASSFGTTDSRSPLHF.

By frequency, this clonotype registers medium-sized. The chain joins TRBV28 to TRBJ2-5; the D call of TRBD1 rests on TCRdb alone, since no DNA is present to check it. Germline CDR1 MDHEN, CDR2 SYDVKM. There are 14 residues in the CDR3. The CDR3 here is CASTGTVSGETQYF.

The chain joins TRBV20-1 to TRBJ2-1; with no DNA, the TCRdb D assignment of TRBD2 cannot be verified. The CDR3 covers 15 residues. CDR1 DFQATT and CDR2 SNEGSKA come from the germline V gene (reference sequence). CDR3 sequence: CSAPAGRGGRNEQFF.

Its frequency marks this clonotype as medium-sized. The CDR3 is CSVDADGWQYF. The chain has TRBV29-1 and TRBJ2-7. In germline, CDR1 is SQVTM, CDR2 ANQGSEA. The CDR3 extends over 11 amino acids.

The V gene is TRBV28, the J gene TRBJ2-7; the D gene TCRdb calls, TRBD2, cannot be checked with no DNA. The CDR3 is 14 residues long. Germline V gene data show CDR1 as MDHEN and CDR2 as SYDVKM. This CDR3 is CASSLFADYHEQYF.

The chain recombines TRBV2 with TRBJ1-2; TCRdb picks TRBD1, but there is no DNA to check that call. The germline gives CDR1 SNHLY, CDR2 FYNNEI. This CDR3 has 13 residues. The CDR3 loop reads CASSEQGKRGYTF.

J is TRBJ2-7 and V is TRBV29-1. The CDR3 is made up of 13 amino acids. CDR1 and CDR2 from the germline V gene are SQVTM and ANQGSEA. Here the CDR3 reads CSAKHRSSYEQYF.

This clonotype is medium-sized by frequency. Here the CDR3 reads CASSLLRENTEAFF. The chain links TRBV27 to TRBJ1-1; lacking DNA, the TRBD1 call made by TCRdb goes unchecked. Germline V lookup: CDR1 MNHEY, CDR2 SMNVEV (reference sequence). The CDR3 runs to 14 residues.

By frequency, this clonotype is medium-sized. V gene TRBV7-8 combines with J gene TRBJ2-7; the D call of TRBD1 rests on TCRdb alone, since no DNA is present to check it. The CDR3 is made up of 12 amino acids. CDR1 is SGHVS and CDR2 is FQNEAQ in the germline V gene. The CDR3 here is CASSGTDYEQYF.